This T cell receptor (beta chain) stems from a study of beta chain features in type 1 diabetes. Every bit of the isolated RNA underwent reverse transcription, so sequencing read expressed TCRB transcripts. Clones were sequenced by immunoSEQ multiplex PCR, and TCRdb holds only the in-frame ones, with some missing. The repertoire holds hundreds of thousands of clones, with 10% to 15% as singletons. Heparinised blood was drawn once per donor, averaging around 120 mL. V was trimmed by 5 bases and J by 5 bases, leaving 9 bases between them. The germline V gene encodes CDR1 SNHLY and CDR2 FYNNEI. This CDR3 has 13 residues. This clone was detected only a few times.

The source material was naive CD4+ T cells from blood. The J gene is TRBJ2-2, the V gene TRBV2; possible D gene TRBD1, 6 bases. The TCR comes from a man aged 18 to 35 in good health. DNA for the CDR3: TGTGCCAGCAGTTACACAGGGACCGGGGAGCTGTTTTTT. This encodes CASSYTGTGELFF.